The TCR beta chain under discussion was sequenced for a study of blood T cell repertoires in COVID-19. Study-wide context: The study drew acute and convalescent COVID-19 samples from the United States, Italy and Spain. The cDNA or gDNA used as material had been derived from T cells, B-cell-depleted T cells, or PBMCs.

Per the original methods: Estimation of nucleated cell counts was performed using reference gene primer amplification. The table came from immunoSEQ multiplex PCR; TCRdb's copy has only in-frame clones and leaves some out. The D gene and trimming were derived from the DNA, and the V and J assignments and clone size from that table. The sample includes about 36,000 clones, 90% seen only once; the top ten take 4% to 6%. Germline V gene lookup returns CDR1 SGHVS and CDR2 FQNEAQ. Trimming stripped 1 base from V and 0 bases from J, with 4 bases between. The CDR3 loop spans 14 amino acids. This chain connects TRBV7-8 to TRBJ1-3, with D unresolved. The sequenced material came from peripheral blood. The receptor was isolated from a human donor in a cohort sampled during active COVID-19. This CDR3 is CASSLVVSGNTIYF. Here the CDR3 DNA reads TGTGCCAGCAGCTTAGTAGTCTCTGGAAACACCATATATTTT.